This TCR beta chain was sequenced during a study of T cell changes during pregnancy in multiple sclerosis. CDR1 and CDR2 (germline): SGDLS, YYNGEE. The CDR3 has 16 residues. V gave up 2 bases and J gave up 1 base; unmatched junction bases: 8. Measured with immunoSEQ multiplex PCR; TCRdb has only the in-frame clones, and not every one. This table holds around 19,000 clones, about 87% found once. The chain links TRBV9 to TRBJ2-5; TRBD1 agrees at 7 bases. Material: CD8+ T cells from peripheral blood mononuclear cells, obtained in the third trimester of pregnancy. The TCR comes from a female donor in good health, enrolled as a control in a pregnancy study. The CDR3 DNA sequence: TGTGCCAGCAGCGTCAACACCGACAGGGTCCAAGAGACCCAGTACTTC. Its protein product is CASSVNTDRVQETQYF.